This T cell receptor beta chain stems from a study of T cells after yellow fever vaccination. In this sample, this clonotype turned up many times. The study made its TCR cDNA through 5'RACE template switching. That step introduced a universal primer site along with UMIs. TCRdb re-called the 5' RACE reads with MiXCR, one entry per CDR3 protein. The data show some 260,000 distinct CDR3 sequences, roughly 4.8% seen once. CDR3 size: 17 residues. Trimming removed 1 base at V and 4 bases at J, with 18 bases between. Germline values: CDR1 LGHNA, CDR2 YNFKEQ. The rearrangement uses TRBV4-2 and TRBJ2-3, with D possibly TRBD2 on 5 matching bases. This clonotype was sampled from a man younger than 30 who received the YFV17D yellow fever vaccine. This specimen was CD4+ T cells sorted from PBMCs, taken on the day of the yellow fever booster vaccination. The CDR3 is CASSQVEAQAASDTQYF. In DNA, the CDR3 is TGTGCCAGCAGCCAAGTAGAGGCACAAGCGGCGTCAGATACGCAGTATTTT.